The 8 T cell receptor beta chains in this list originate from one sample, sequenced in a study of Ad26.COV2.S vaccination and SARS-CoV-2 variants. The method was immunoSEQ multiplex PCR; TCRdb's version includes in-frame clones alone and lacks a portion of them. The sample includes some 390,000 clones, approximately 89% of them seen just once. Treatment indicated: 15 to 20 received Ad26.COV2.S at low or high dose, single or two shots; roughly 5 received placebo; per-sample allocation not given. After the first vaccine or placebo injection, samples were drawn on day 63. The material sequenced was peripheral blood, taken in a trial of Ad26.COV2.S vaccine versus placebo. Receptors originate from a person aged 18-60 years who received the Ad26.COV2.S COVID-19 vaccine or a placebo.

The chain combines TRBV12-3 or TRBV12-4 with TRBJ1-1, with 7 bases lining up with TRBD1. This CDR3 spans 12 amino acids. J was trimmed by 6 bases and V by 5 bases; bases with no gene match: 3. The CDR3 loop reads CASSAGQAEAFF. The CDR3 coding sequence is TGTGCCAGCAGTGCCGGACAGGCTGAAGCTTTCTTT.

This clone appeared a single time. The CDR3 DNA sequence: TGCGCCAGCAGCCTGGAGACGGCCCGAGGCTATGGCTACACCTTC. Protein product: CASSLETARGYGYTF. The rearrangement uses TRBV5-1 and TRBJ1-2; D gene uncertain. Germline CDR1 reads SGHRS; CDR2 reads YFSETQ. V was clipped by 4 bases and J by 4 bases, with 17 bases between them. The CDR3 runs to 15 residues.

The V gene is TRBV4-1, the J gene TRBJ1-2, with D possibly matching TRBD1 (6 bases). The germline V gene encodes CDR1 MGHRA and CDR2 YSYEKL. The CDR3 totals 17 residues. The V end lost 2 bases, the J end lost 3 bases, and 19 bases lay between the germline ends. The CDR3 DNA reads as TGCGCCAGCAGCCAACGGGGGCTGGGTGCGGGATACTATGGCTACACCTTC. It yields the protein CASSQRGLGAGYYGYTF.

As concerns this clone: Mismatch with germline at one junction end may stem from a read error. The chain combines TRBV7-7 with TRBJ2-5; maybe TRBD1 (6 bases). CDR3 length: 13 residues. Germline assignment: CDR1 SSHAT and CDR2 FNYEAQ (reference sequence). The CDR3 DNA reads TGTGCTAGCAGCTTAGAAGGGGGAGAGACCCAGTACTTC. It translates to CASSLEGGETQYF.

The chain joins TRBV13 to TRBJ2-7, with TRBD2 matching 12 bases. The CDR3 loop spans 15 amino acids. V trimming: 6 bases; J trimming: 5 bases; junction bases outside the gene matches: 8. Per the germline V gene, CDR1 is PRHDT and CDR2 is FYEKMQ (reference sequence). CDR3 nucleotides: TGTGCCAGCAGTTTGACTAGCGGGAGTTACGACGAGCAGTACTTC. The encoded protein is CASSLTSGSYDEQYF. Combining the CDR3 with reference TRBV13 and TRBJ2-7 gives the whole variable domain AAGVIQSPRHLIKEKRETATLKCYPIPRHDTVYWYQQGPGQDPQFLISFYEKMQSDKGSIPDRFSAQQFSDYHSELNMSSLELGDSALYFCASSLTSGSYDEQYFGPGTRLTVT.

This chain connects TRBV19 to TRBJ1-5, with TRBD1 matching 7 bases. The CDR3 covers 14 residues. Germline assignment: CDR1 LNHDA and CDR2 SQIVND (reference sequence). V trimming: 6 bases; J trimming: 5 bases; junction bases outside the gene matches: 7. This CDR3 reads CASRTMTGYQPQHF. In DNA, the CDR3 is TGTGCCAGTAGAACTATGACAGGGTATCAGCCCCAGCATTTT.

This chain connects TRBV4-1 to TRBJ2-3, with 8 bases lining up with TRBD2. The junction had 3 bases not matched to a gene; V was cut back by 4 bases and J by 0 bases. The CDR3 extends over 15 amino acids. In germline, CDR1 is MGHRA, CDR2 YSYEKL. The CDR3 bases are TGCGCCAGCAGCCGGACTAGCATTAGCACAGATACGCAGTATTTT. Residues: CASSRTSISTDTQYF.

The CDR3 loop is CASSQEGHEQFF. Here the CDR3 DNA reads TGTGCCAGCAGCCAAGAGGGTCATGAGCAGTTCTTC. The genes are TRBV3-1 (or the pseudogene TRBV3-2) and TRBJ2-1, with unresolved D. V lost 0 bases and J lost 8, with 5 bases in between. Germline CDR1 and CDR2: LGHDT and YNNKEL (reference sequence). There are 12 residues in the CDR3.